This TCR beta chain is drawn from a study of graft-versus-host responses after intestinal transplantation. Study-level results: Present in recipient marrow, GvH clones included some that appeared first in ileum or blood. Individuals who had graft-donor T cell macrochimerism had allografts that showed high graft-versus-host to host-versus-graft clonal ratios.

Worth noting for this clone: Its specificity is not known. Other nucleotide sequences from this sample produce the same CDR3.

The CDR3 contains 15 residues. Germline V lookup: CDR1 MNHNS, CDR2 SASEGT. The trim removed 5 bases at V and 1 base at J, leaving 4 bases unmatched. Produced via immunoSEQ multiplex PCR; TCRdb's table is partial and in-frame only. The sample lists 90,000 to 150,000 clones, 85% to 95% occurring once. Sequenced material: unstimulated CD8+ T cells sorted from spleen or lymph node cells, taken before intestinal transplant. The chain employs TRBV6-1 and TRBJ1-1; TRBD1 agrees at 10 bases. This receptor was identified in a human donor who received an intestinal transplant. This CDR3 is CASSPRQGANTEAFF. For the CDR3, the DNA is TGTGCCAGCAGTCCCAGACAGGGGGCGAACACTGAAGCTTTCTTT.